The rows below give T cell receptor beta chains drawn from one sample of a study of blood T cells in healthy people across ages. TCRdb called the 5' RACE reads again in MiXCR, with one record for every CDR3 protein. The sample holds hundreds of thousands of distinct CDR3 sequences, around 50% seen once. Source material: blood. These receptors were obtained from a man aged 35 to 55 in good health. CDR3s include the opening cysteine and the closing phenylalanine or tryptophan.

V gene: TRBV7-2; J gene: TRBJ2-5; CDR3 length: 13; CDR3 protein: CASSWGPRETQYF
V gene: TRBV7-2; J gene: TRBJ2-2; CDR3 length: 13; CDR3 protein: CASSLETPPELFF
V gene: TRBV6-6; J gene: TRBJ2-1; CDR3 length: 11; CDR3 protein: CASTSRYEQFF
V gene: TRBV29-1; J gene: TRBJ2-1; CDR3 length: 15; CDR3 protein: CSARTSGGFYNEQFF
V gene: TRBV10-2; J gene: TRBJ2-7; CDR3 length: 13; CDR3 protein: CASISDASYEQYF
V gene: TRBV20-1; J gene: TRBJ2-7; CDR3 length: 15; CDR3 protein: CSASIAGSSADEQYF
V gene: TRBV6-6; J gene: TRBJ1-4; CDR3 length: 13; CDR3 protein: CASQTGEGEKLFF
V gene: TRBV29-1; J gene: TRBJ1-2; CDR3 length: 12; CDR3 protein: CSTREGNYGYTF
V gene: TRBV6-5; J gene: TRBJ2-7; CDR3 length: 16; CDR3 protein: CASSFPDSPETYEQYF
V gene: TRBV7-9; J gene: TRBJ2-1; CDR3 length: 16; CDR3 protein: CASSRPSATAYNEQFF
V gene: TRBV9; J gene: TRBJ2-1; CDR3 length: 16; CDR3 protein: CASSVEGGRSYNEQFF
V gene: TRBV12-3/TRBV12-4; J gene: TRBJ1-2; CDR3 length: 14; CDR3 protein: CASSFPPINYGYTF
V gene: TRBV20-1; J gene: TRBJ1-2; CDR3 length: 12; CDR3 protein: CSASRTGGGYTF
V gene: TRBV28; J gene: TRBJ2-7; CDR3 length: 15; CDR3 protein: CASTLRSSGSYEQYF
V gene: TRBV4-3; J gene: TRBJ2-3; CDR3 length: 13; CDR3 protein: CASSHLVTDTQYF
V gene: TRBV28; J gene: TRBJ1-6; CDR3 length: 13; CDR3 protein: CASGGQEHSPLHF
V gene: TRBV2; J gene: TRBJ1-2; CDR3 length: 11; CDR3 protein: CASSEEYGYTF
V gene: TRBV6-4; J gene: TRBJ2-2; CDR3 length: 14; CDR3 protein: CASSDQGTTGELFF
V gene: TRBV20-1; J gene: TRBJ2-7; CDR3 length: 14; CDR3 protein: CSARPPLLSYEQYF
V gene: TRBV7-3; J gene: TRBJ2-4; CDR3 length: 15; CDR3 protein: CASSSSAGRGNIQYF
V gene: TRBV20-1; J gene: TRBJ2-1; CDR3 length: 16; CDR3 protein: CSARGRVGGVVNEQFF
V gene: TRBV6-1; J gene: TRBJ2-4; CDR3 length: 15; CDR3 protein: CASTLDSPLGNIQYF
V gene: TRBV9; J gene: TRBJ2-3; CDR3 length: 16; CDR3 protein: CASSVDVRGGTDTQYF
V gene: TRBV11-2; J gene: TRBJ1-2; CDR3 length: 13; CDR3 protein: CASSSPGAYGYTF
V gene: TRBV20-1; J gene: TRBJ1-6; CDR3 length: 14; CDR3 protein: CSAPESSYNSPLHF
V gene: TRBV27; J gene: TRBJ2-7; CDR3 length: 16; CDR3 protein: CASSLAPLAGGYEQYF
V gene: TRBV5-1; J gene: TRBJ1-2; CDR3 length: 14; CDR3 protein: CASSLEDRGYGYTF
V gene: TRBV14; J gene: TRBJ1-2; CDR3 length: 13; CDR3 protein: CASRAGTVYGCTF
V gene: TRBV13; J gene: TRBJ1-4; CDR3 length: 15; CDR3 protein: CASSPGQGAREKLFF
V gene: TRBV13; J gene: NA; CDR3 length: 16; CDR3 protein: CASSLTSGRFTHEQYF
V gene: TRBV2; J gene: TRBJ1-5; CDR3 length: 13; CDR3 protein: CASIPEAGQPQHF
V gene: TRBV5-1; J gene: TRBJ2-1; CDR3 length: 15; CDR3 protein: CASSCPRTENNEQFF
V gene: TRBV10-3; J gene: TRBJ2-1; CDR3 length: 13; CDR3 protein: CAISERVEDEQFF
V gene: TRBV2; J gene: TRBJ1-2; CDR3 length: 15; CDR3 protein: CASTQSGTGGGGYTF
V gene: TRBV29-1; J gene: TRBJ2-5; CDR3 length: 14; CDR3 protein: CSVFILDRGETQYF
V gene: TRBV12-3/TRBV12-4; J gene: TRBJ1-1; CDR3 length: 13; CDR3 protein: CASSFGPGSEAFF
V gene: TRBV4-1; J gene: TRBJ2-7; CDR3 length: 13; CDR3 protein: CASSGGTVGEQYF
V gene: TRBV12-3/TRBV12-4; J gene: TRBJ1-2; CDR3 length: 14; CDR3 protein: CASSLSLGRYGYTF
V gene: TRBV29-1; J gene: TRBJ2-1; CDR3 length: 11; CDR3 protein: CSVPKVNEQFF
V gene: TRBV28; J gene: TRBJ1-1; CDR3 length: 15; CDR3 protein: CASRGTTKSNTEAFF
V gene: TRBV24-1; J gene: TRBJ2-1; CDR3 length: 15; CDR3 protein: CATTPGQGHYNEQFF
V gene: TRBV7-2; J gene: TRBJ2-3; CDR3 length: 14; CDR3 protein: CASSRGLAPDTQYF
V gene: TRBV7-2; J gene: TRBJ2-1; CDR3 length: 14; CDR3 protein: CASSLVNQGGQQFF
V gene: TRBV7-2; J gene: TRBJ2-5; CDR3 length: 14; CDR3 protein: CASSRDTGQETQYF
V gene: TRBV6-1; J gene: TRBJ2-5; CDR3 length: 15; CDR3 protein: CASRVSSGSQETQYF
V gene: TRBV4-1; J gene: TRBJ2-7; CDR3 length: 17; CDR3 protein: CASSQGTGTGVNYEQYF